This T cell receptor beta chain came from a study of cytomegalovirus exposure and HLA in healthy donors. Study conclusions and caveats: The study flagged some 170 TCR beta chains as cytomegalovirus-associated. In a later analysis, TCR beta V- and J-gene trimming was associated with a missense DCLRE1C variant.

This clone came up a few times. Antigen unknown. Vbeta (60) and Jbeta (13) primers were used in the PCR. Using immunoSEQ multiplex PCR, the repertoire was profiled, and TCRdb retains in-frame clones only, with some absent. The sample lists some 190,000 clones; about 9.4% were seen once. This TCR was sampled from a woman aged 25 to 45 in good health and CMV-seropositive. Sequencing used PBMCs.

Here the CDR3 DNA reads TGTGCCAGCAGTTTGGACAGACTCCCGAACACTGAAGCTTTCTTT. This gives the protein CASSLDRLPNTEAFF. The gene calls are TRBV28 and TRBJ1-1; possibly TRBD1 for D (6 bases). V shed 3 bases and J shed 1 base, with 12 bases lying between them. The CDR3 runs to 15 residues. CDR1 and CDR2 (germline): MDHEN, SYDVKM.